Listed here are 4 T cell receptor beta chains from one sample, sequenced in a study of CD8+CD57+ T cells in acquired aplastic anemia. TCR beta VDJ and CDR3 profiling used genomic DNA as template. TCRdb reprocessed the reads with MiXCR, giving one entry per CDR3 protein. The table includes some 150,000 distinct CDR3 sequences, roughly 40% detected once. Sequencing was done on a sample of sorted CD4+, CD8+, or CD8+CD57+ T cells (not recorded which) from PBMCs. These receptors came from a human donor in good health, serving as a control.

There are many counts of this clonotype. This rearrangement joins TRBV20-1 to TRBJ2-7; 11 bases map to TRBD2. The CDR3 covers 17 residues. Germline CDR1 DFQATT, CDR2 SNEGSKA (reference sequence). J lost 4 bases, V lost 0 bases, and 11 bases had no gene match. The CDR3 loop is CSARDLKGLAGGYEQYF. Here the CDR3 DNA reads TGCAGTGCTAGAGATCTCAAGGGTCTAGCGGGAGGATACGAGCAGTACTTC.

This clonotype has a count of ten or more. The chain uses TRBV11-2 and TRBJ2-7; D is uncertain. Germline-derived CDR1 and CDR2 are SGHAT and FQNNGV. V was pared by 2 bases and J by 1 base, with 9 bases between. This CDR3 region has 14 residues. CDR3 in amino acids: CASSLRLDSYEQYF. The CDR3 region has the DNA TGTGCCAGCAGCTTAAGGCTAGATTCCTACGAGCAGTACTTC.

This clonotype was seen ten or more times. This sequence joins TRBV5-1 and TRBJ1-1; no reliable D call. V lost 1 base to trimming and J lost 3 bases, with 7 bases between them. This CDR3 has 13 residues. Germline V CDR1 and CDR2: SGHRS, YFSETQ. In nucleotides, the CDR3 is TGCGCCAGCAGCTTGACAAGTGACACTGAAGCTTTCTTT. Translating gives CASSLTSDTEAFF.

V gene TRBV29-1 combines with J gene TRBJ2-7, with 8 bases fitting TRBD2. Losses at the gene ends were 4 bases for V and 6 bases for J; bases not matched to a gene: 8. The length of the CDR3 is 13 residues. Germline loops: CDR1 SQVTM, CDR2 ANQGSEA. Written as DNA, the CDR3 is TGCAGCGTTGGATCAGCGGGAGCAGGCGAGCAGTACTTC. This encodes CSVGSAGAGEQYF.